Given below is one TCR beta chain in context. PCR replicates from unsorted PBMC used 250 to 300 ng DNA, and this amount was approximately 30,000 T cell genomes. Assay: immunoSEQ multiplex PCR; the TCRdb copy retains only in-frame clones and omits some. The table lists about 560,000 clones, roughly 79% of them singletons. The data belong to a study of shared clonotypes between healthy human individuals. The wider study: Ranging from 18 to 49 in age, donors were two women and a few men.

Germline CDR1 reads LNHDA; CDR2 reads SQIVND (reference sequence). V lost 6 bases to trimming and J lost 3 bases, with 12 bases between them. The CDR3 consists of 13 residues. Adults of Caucasian background living in Nashville, Tennessee made up all donors. The study used 80 million to 100 million PBMCs per unsorted sample for genomic DNA. This sequence joins TRBV19 and TRBJ2-7, with a tentative D call TRBD1 (6 bases). This sequence originates from a woman aged 40-49 years in good health. Some clones in this sample may be carry-over from other donors' samples. Sequencing was done on a sample of PBMCs. The CDR3: CASRPTGLYEQYF. DNA for the CDR3: TGTGCCAGTAGGCCGACAGGCCTCTACGAGCAGTACTTC.